Below are 27 T cell receptor beta chains sequenced from a single sample in a study of T cell changes during pregnancy in multiple sclerosis. Here immunoSEQ multiplex PCR was the method, and the copy in TCRdb shows in-frame clones only, minus some. The repertoire consists of 35,000 to 50,000 clones, with roughly 91% occurring once and the leading ten covering about 1.5%. The material sequenced was PBMCs (not recorded whether the cells were cultured). The source of these receptors is a female donor with multiple sclerosis, enrolled in a pregnancy study.

The genes are TRBV6-5 and TRBJ2-1; 8 nucleotides match TRBD2. This CDR3 is built from 14 residues. V was pared by 7 bases and J by 8 bases, with 10 bases of the junction left unmatched. The germline CDR1 and CDR2 sequences are MNHEY and SVGAGI. The CDR3 DNA is TGTGCCAGCATCCCGGGAGGGCCACCCTATGAGCAGTTCTTC. As protein: CASIPGGPPYEQFF.

This rearrangement joins TRBV28 to TRBJ2-7, with D perhaps given as TRBD1 or TRBD2 (5 bases each). This CDR3 is built from 13 residues. Per the germline V gene, CDR1 is MDHEN and CDR2 is SYDVKM. Trimming shortened V by 5 bases and J by 3 bases, and 11 bases separated the two germline ends. In DNA form, the CDR3 reads TGTGCCAGCAGTCCGGGACGTAACTACGAGCAGTACTTC. Residues: CASSPGRNYEQYF.

This rearrangement joins TRBV30 to TRBJ2-3; 8 bases align to TRBD2. The germline gives CDR1 GTSNPN, CDR2 SVGIG (reference sequence). Unmatched junction bases numbered 8, after V lost 2 bases and J lost 4 bases. The CDR3 totals 15 residues. CDR3 region: CAWSPGTSVADTQYF. The CDR3 DNA reads as TGTGCCTGGAGTCCCGGGACTAGTGTCGCAGATACGCAGTATTTT.

This rearrangement joins TRBV7-2 to TRBJ2-7; TRBD2 might be the D (5 bases). V shed 4 bases and J shed 0 bases, with 10 bases lying between them. The CDR3 totals 14 residues. The germline CDR1 and CDR2 sequences are SGHTA and FQGNSA. CDR3 coding DNA: TGTGCCAGCAGCTCGGGCGAGGGCTCCTACGAGCAGTACTTC. Translation gives CASSSGEGSYEQYF. The full variable domain, rest sourced from reference TRBV7-2 and TRBJ2-7, is GAGVSQSPSNKVTEKGKDVELRCDPISGHTALYWYRQSLGQGLEFLIYFQGNSAPDKSGLPSDRFSAERTGGSVSTLTIQRTQQEDSAVYLCASSSGEGSYEQYFGPGTRLTVT.

The V and J genes are TRBV11-2 and TRBJ2-7, with unresolved D. Germline lookup yields CDR1 SGHAT and CDR2 FQNNGV. Trimming left V 0 bases short and J 4 bases short, with 7 bases between. The CDR3 has 13 residues. For the CDR3, the DNA is TGTGCCAGCAGCTTAGATCGGGCATACGAGCAGTACTTC. Translation: CASSLDRAYEQYF.

A few counts support this clone. V and J are TRBV4-2 and TRBJ2-4; no reliable D call. Germline values: CDR1 LGHNA, CDR2 YNFKEQ. The length of the CDR3 is 17 residues. Trimming cost V 0 bases and J 0 bases, with 12 bases left between them. CDR3 DNA sequence: TGTGCCAGCAGCCAAGAAAGGCAGCAATTAGCCAAAAACATTCAGTACTTC. This codes for CASSQERQQLAKNIQYF.

This chain connects TRBV28 to TRBJ1-4; no firm D call. The germline V gene has CDR1 MDHEN and CDR2 SYDVKM. The CDR3 extends over 13 amino acids. Trimming stripped 4 bases from V and 8 bases from J, with 11 bases between. The CDR3 sequence is CASSSWVVEKLFF. CDR3 in DNA: TGTGCCAGCAGTTCTTGGGTGGTAGAAAAACTGTTTTTT.

The chain carries TRBV19 and TRBJ1-4; D not resolved. From germline, CDR1 is LNHDA and CDR2 SQIVND (reference sequence). This CDR3 region has 15 residues. With 3 bases removed from V and 8 bases from J, the gap between germline ends came to 16 bases. CDR3 protein: CASSMYEDTNEKLFF. CDR3 in DNA: TGTGCCAGTAGTATGTACGAGGATACGAACGAAAAACTGTTTTTT.

The chain couples TRBV7-9 to TRBJ2-2; D not certain. The V and J ends lost 7 bases and 5 bases respectively, with 14 bases between them. Germline V gene data show CDR1 as SEHNR and CDR2 as FQNEAQ (reference sequence). This CDR3 contains 14 residues. The CDR3 DNA reads TGTGCCAGCACTCACCCTTTAATGACCGGGGAGCTGTTTTTT. The encoded protein is CASTHPLMTGELFF.

V gene TRBV27 combines with J gene TRBJ2-7, with 8 bases matching TRBD1. The V gene end was trimmed by 4 bases and the J gene end by 4 bases; junction bases not matched to a gene: 9. The CDR3 totals 15 residues. Germline assignment: CDR1 MNHEY and CDR2 SMNVEV (reference sequence). The CDR3 DNA reads as TGTGCCAGCAGTTCCCCCCGGACAGGGTATTACGAGCAGTACTTC. The encoded protein is CASSSPRTGYYEQYF.

This chain links TRBV6-5 with TRBJ2-7, with TRBD1 identical over 9 bases. The CDR3 contains 12 residues. V dropped 8 bases and J dropped 6; count of bases not matched to a gene: 5. Germline CDR1 and CDR2: MNHEY and SVGAGI. CDR3 region: CASSQGAGEQYF. The CDR3 coding sequence is TGTGCCAGCTCACAGGGGGCAGGCGAGCAGTACTTC.

In this sample, this clone turned up once. This sequence joins TRBV7-9 and TRBJ2-3, with a weak D call TRBD1 (6 bases). The CDR3 sequence is 17 residues long. Trimming pared 1 base from V and 4 bases from J, leaving 18 bases between. CDR1 is SEHNR, CDR2 FQNEAQ, per germline (reference sequence). CDR3 bases: TGTGCCAGCAGCTTAGATGTAGGGGGAAGGAACGCAGATACGCAGTATTTT. Translating gives CASSLDVGGRNADTQYF. The full variable domain, rest sourced from reference TRBV7-9 and TRBJ2-3, is DTGVSQNPRHKITKRGQNVTFRCDPISEHNRLYWYRQTLGQGPEFLTYFQNEAQLEKSRLLSDRFSAERPKGSFSTLEIQRTEQGDSAMYLCASSLDVGGRNADTQYFGPGTRLTVL.

The chain is built from TRBV10-3 and TRBJ1-1, with TRBD1 as a possible D gene (5 bases). The CDR3 is made up of 15 amino acids. With 3 bases removed from V and 1 base from J, the gap between germline ends came to 12 bases. CDR1 and CDR2 (germline): ENHRY, SYGVKD. Written as DNA, the CDR3 is TGTGCCATCAGTGACTACCCGGGGGGGAACACTGAAGCTTTCTTT. This encodes CAISDYPGGNTEAFF.

CDR3 DNA: TGCAGTGCACCCAGACCGTCGGAGCAGTTCTTC. As protein: CSAPRPSEQFF. The chain uses TRBV20-1 and TRBJ2-1; no clear D. The V end was cut by 6 bases, the J end by 10 bases, with 13 bases between. CDR3 length: 11 amino acids. CDR1 is DFQATT and CDR2 is SNEGSKA in the germline V gene (reference sequence).

Remarks on this clone: At one of its ends the junction is not consistent with the germline gene, which may arise from a read error. The gene calls are TRBV7-7 and TRBJ2-3; no reliable D call. The germline V gene encodes CDR1 SSHAT and CDR2 FNYEAQ (reference sequence). This CDR3 comprises 13 residues. For the CDR3, the DNA is TGTGCTAGCAGCTTGCGCCAAGCAGATACGCAGTATTTT. Encoded protein: CASSLRQADTQYF.

The gene calls are TRBV7-6 and TRBJ2-1; maybe TRBD2 (7 bases). Trimming cost V 5 bases and J 8 bases, with 25 bases left between them. The CDR3 is 17 residues long. CDR1 and CDR2 (germline): SGHVS, FNYEAQ. The CDR3 is CASSPLRGRAVSDEQFF. CDR3 bases: TGTGCCAGCAGCCCTTTGAGGGGGAGGGCCGTTTCGGATGAGCAGTTCTTC.

The chain employs TRBV30 and TRBJ2-1; possibly TRBD2 for D (5 bases). Per the germline V gene, CDR1 is GTSNPN and CDR2 is SVGIG (reference sequence). V lost 5 bases to trimming and J lost 10 bases, with 12 bases between them. The CDR3 consists of 11 residues. DNA for the CDR3: TGTGCCTGGGCTTGGGGAGCCGAGCAGTTCTTC. Amino acids: CAWAWGAEQFF.

This sequence joins TRBV30 and TRBJ2-1; TRBD2 aligns across 11 bases. Germline V CDR1 and CDR2: GTSNPN, SVGIG (reference sequence). The J segment lost 5 bases and the V segment lost 2 bases, leaving 8 bases of the junction unmatched. This CDR3 has 16 residues. The CDR3 loop is CAWSPLSGRADNEQFF. The CDR3 nucleotides are TGTGCCTGGAGTCCTCTTAGCGGGAGGGCTGACAATGAGCAGTTCTTC.

The V gene is TRBV2, the J gene TRBJ1-1; no clear D. The CDR3 has 14 residues. Trimming removed 4 bases from V and 4 bases from J, with 13 bases in between. Germline CDR1 and CDR2: SNHLY and FYNNEI. This chain's CDR3 is CASSAETDLTEAFF. In DNA form, the CDR3 reads TGTGCCAGCAGTGCTGAGACCGATCTCACTGAAGCTTTCTTT.

This clone was observed once. The chain combines TRBV6-1 with TRBJ2-7; no clear D gene. Germline-derived CDR1 and CDR2 are MNHNS and SASEGT. V was cut by 8 bases and J by 5 bases, with 4 bases left in between. The CDR3 contains 9 residues. For the CDR3, the DNA is TGTGCCAGCTGGCACGAGCAGTACTTC. Translated: CASWHEQYF.

The DNA for the CDR3 is TGTGCCAGCAGTCGGGGGCGACTCGACGGGACCGGGGAGCTGTTTTTT. It translates to CASSRGRLDGTGELFF. The rearrangement links TRBV25-1 to TRBJ2-2, with D perhaps matching TRBD1 or TRBD2 (6 bases each). Germline CDR1 and CDR2: MGHDK and SYGVNS. The CDR3 is 16 residues long. V shed 5 bases and J shed 5 bases, with 18 bases lying between them.

The J gene is TRBJ2-3, the V gene TRBV2, with a weak D call TRBD2 (5 bases). The V and J ends lost 7 bases and 0 bases respectively, with 8 bases between them. CDR3 length equals 13 residues. The germline V gene has CDR1 SNHLY and CDR2 FYNNEI. The CDR3: CASKGVSTDTQYF. CDR3 DNA sequence: TGTGCCAGCAAGGGAGTTAGCACAGATACGCAGTATTTT. Complete variable domain (other parts from reference TRBV2 and TRBJ2-3): EPEVTQTPSHQVTQMGQEVILRCVPISNHLYFYWYRQILGQKVEFLVSFYNNEISEKSEIFDDQFSVERPDGSNFTLKIRSTKLEDSAMYFCASKGVSTDTQYFGPGTRLTVL.

The chain recombines TRBV5-1 with TRBJ2-3; TRBD1 aligns across 8 bases. The CDR3 covers 15 residues. Germline CDR1 and CDR2: SGHRS and YFSETQ. J lost 8 bases, V lost 4 bases, and 12 bases had no gene match. The CDR3 is CASSPNTGGVGTQYF. The DNA of the CDR3 is TGCGCCAGCAGCCCTAATACAGGGGGAGTAGGTACGCAGTATTTT.

CDR3 in amino acids: CASSLGRDSYNEQFF. In DNA, the CDR3 is TGCGCCAGCAGCTTGGGCAGAGATTCCTACAATGAGCAGTTCTTC. The chain employs TRBV5-1 and TRBJ2-1; D is unresolved. CDR1 SGHRS and CDR2 YFSETQ come from the germline V gene. With 0 bases removed from V and 1 base from J, the gap between germline ends came to 8 bases. CDR3 length equals 15 residues.

This rearrangement joins TRBV7-9 to TRBJ2-2; D not resolved. The germline CDR1 and CDR2 sequences are SEHNR and FQNEAQ (reference sequence). V gave up 6 bases and J gave up 0 bases, with 11 bases separating them. This CDR3 spans 15 amino acids. The CDR3 DNA follows: TGTGCCAGCAGTACCCTAGGTGCGAACACCGGGGAGCTGTTTTTT. This gives the protein CASSTLGANTGELFF.

The V call is TRBV27, the J call TRBJ1-5; TRBD1 matches 9 bases. CDR1 and CDR2 from the germline V gene are MNHEY and SMNVEV (reference sequence). The CDR3 consists of 17 residues. V dropped 1 base and J dropped 0; count of bases not matched to a gene: 4. The CDR3 bases are TGTGCCAGCAGTTTATTGGGACAGGGATATAGCAATCAGCCCCAGCATTTT. Translation gives CASSLLGQGYSNQPQHF.

This chain connects TRBV7-9 to TRBJ1-1, with a possible D match to TRBD1 (5 bases). V gave up 4 bases and J gave up 1 base, with 10 bases separating them. Germline V lookup: CDR1 SEHNR, CDR2 FQNEAQ (reference sequence). The CDR3 runs 14 residues. The CDR3 loop reads CASSSIQGNTEAFF. CDR3 sequence (DNA): TGTGCCAGCAGCTCGATCCAGGGGAACACTGAAGCTTTCTTT. Full variable domain (outside the CDR3, taken from reference TRBV7-9 and TRBJ1-1): DTGVSQNPRHKITKRGQNVTFRCDPISEHNRLYWYRQTLGQGPEFLTYFQNEAQLEKSRLLSDRFSAERPKGSFSTLEIQRTEQGDSAMYLCASSSIQGNTEAFFGQGTRLTVV.